This passage covers 24 T cell receptor beta chains from one sample sequenced in a study of CD8 T cells in Susac syndrome. RNA was extracted with the RNeasy kit, and a quantity of 0.5 to 1 ug was reverse transcribed using random hexamers. TCRdb passed the immunoSEQ multiplex PCR reads through MiXCR, listing each CDR3 protein once. The sample has about 120,000 distinct CDR3 sequences; about 92% are singletons. The sequencing sample was made of CD4+ T cells from PBMCs. These receptors were collected from a human donor with multiple sclerosis.

The chain carries TRBV29-1 and TRBJ1-2, with D tentatively TRBD1 (6 bases). In germline, CDR1 is SQVTM, CDR2 ANQGSEA. The CDR3 has 12 residues. The V end was cut by 6 bases, the J end by 2 bases, with 10 bases between. The CDR3: CSVWGGNYGYTF. The CDR3 DNA sequence: TGCAGCGTCTGGGGGGGCAACTATGGCTACACCTTC.

This sequence joins TRBV30 and TRBJ1-5; D ambiguous. Trimming took 2 bases from V and 7 from J, leaving 9 bases between them. The CDR3 loop spans 12 amino acids. Germline V CDR1 and CDR2: GTSNPN, SVGIG (reference sequence). The CDR3 loop is CAWSMVSQPQHF. CDR3 in DNA: TGTGCCTGGAGTATGGTTTCCCAGCCCCAGCATTTT.

V usage is TRBV25-1 and J usage is TRBJ2-5; TRBD1 might be the D (6 bases). Trimming took off 2 bases at V and 3 bases at J, with 16 bases between the two ends. The germline V gene encodes CDR1 MGHDK and CDR2 SYGVNS. There are 16 residues in the CDR3. The CDR3: CASSEGLRTVEETQYF. CDR3 DNA sequence: TGTGCCAGCAGTGAAGGATTGCGGACAGTCGAAGAGACCCAGTACTTC.

This chain uses TRBV11-2 with TRBJ2-3; D unclear. Trimming left V 7 bases short and J 3 bases short, with 5 bases between. This CDR3 has 11 residues. Germline V gene sequence: CDR1 SGHAT, CDR2 FQNNGV. The CDR3 reads CASTETDTQYF. The CDR3 DNA reads TGTGCCAGCACGGAAACAGATACGCAGTATTTT.

The V call is TRBV5-1, the J call TRBJ2-7, with 11 bases that match TRBD1. There are 14 residues in the CDR3. Germline V gene lookup returns CDR1 SGHRS and CDR2 YFSETQ. Germline trimming cut 4 bases from V and 6 bases from J; bases unmatched to any gene: 6. The CDR3 reads CASSEGQGGLEQYF. The CDR3 bases are TGCGCCAGCAGCGAGGGACAGGGGGGCCTCGAGCAGTACTTC.

This chain joins TRBV12-3 or TRBV12-4 and TRBJ1-2; D is ambiguous. CDR3 length: 15 amino acids. The V gene lost 6 bases and the J gene lost 3 bases, with 17 bases spanning the gap. The CDR3 region is CASSFLGPSHYGYTF. The CDR3 DNA is TGTGCCAGCAGCTTCCTAGGGCCCTCTCACTATGGCTACACCTTC.

This sequence joins TRBV7-2 and TRBJ1-5, with 8 bases fitting TRBD1. The CDR3 spans 17 residues. The germline V gene has CDR1 SGHTA and CDR2 FQGNSA. Germline trimming cut 5 bases from V and 2 bases from J; bases unmatched to any gene: 11. The chain's CDR3 is CASSPQQGGLGNQPQHF. The CDR3 DNA is TGTGCCAGCAGCCCTCAACAGGGGGGGTTGGGCAATCAGCCCCAGCATTTT.

This chain uses TRBV12-3 or TRBV12-4 with TRBJ1-1; D gene ambiguous. The CDR3 has 14 amino acids. Trimming left V 3 bases short and J 0 bases short, with 8 bases between. The chain's CDR3 is CASSFGELNTEAFF. The CDR3 DNA is TGTGCCAGCAGTTTTGGCGAATTGAACACTGAAGCTTTCTTT.

This clonotype was picked up one time. This sequence joins TRBV2 and TRBJ2-5, with TRBD1 matching 8 bases. This CDR3 has 13 amino acids. Germline V gives CDR1 SNHLY, CDR2 FYNNEI. V shed 6 bases and J 4 bases; nucleotides not matched to a gene: 4. CDR3 protein: CASRRQGSETQYF. In DNA, the CDR3 is TGTGCCAGCAGACGACAGGGGTCAGAGACCCAGTACTTC.

In its sample, this clonotype was seen once. V usage is TRBV28 and J usage is TRBJ2-2; D might be TRBD2 (6 bases). CDR3 length: 16 amino acids. CDR1 MDHEN and CDR2 SYDVKM come from the germline V gene. The V end was cut by 4 bases, the J end by 1 base, with 13 bases between. CDR3 nucleotide sequence: TGTGCCAGCAGTTCCCCCGGGACTGAGAACACCGGGGAGCTGTTTTTT. It is translated as CASSSPGTENTGELFF.

This sequence joins TRBV7-2 and TRBJ2-7; D is tentatively TRBD1 or TRBD2 (5 bases each). Trimming left V 1 base short and J 9 bases short, with 13 bases between. CDR1 is SGHTA and CDR2 is FQGNSA in the germline V gene. The CDR3 runs to 13 residues. CDR3: CASSLDGARGQYF. CDR3 sequence (DNA): TGTGCCAGCAGCTTAGACGGGGCTCGAGGGCAGTACTTC. The full variable domain, rest sourced from reference TRBV7-2 and TRBJ2-7, is GAGVSQSPSNKVTEKGKDVELRCDPISGHTALYWYRQSLGQGLEFLIYFQGNSAPDKSGLPSDRFSAERTGGSVSTLTIQRTQQEDSAVYLCASSLDGARGQYFGPGTRLTVT.

The chain recombines TRBV20-1 with TRBJ1-4; tentative D call: TRBD1 (5 bases). The V and J ends lost 0 bases and 8 bases respectively, with 7 bases between them. Germline assignment: CDR1 DFQATT and CDR2 SNEGSKA (reference sequence). The CDR3 covers 12 residues. The CDR3 coding sequence is TGCAGTGCTAGAGACGGGACGGAAAAACTGTTTTTT. Translation gives CSARDGTEKLFF.

V usage is TRBV18 and J usage is TRBJ1-1; D might be TRBD1 (6 bases). V was clipped by 9 bases and J by 6 bases, with 14 bases between them. The CDR3 contains 12 residues. Germline V gives CDR1 KGHSH, CDR2 LQKENI. The CDR3: CASFRGEAEAFF. CDR3 DNA: TGTGCCAGTTTCAGGGGTGAGGCTGAAGCTTTCTTT.

The chain has TRBV15 and TRBJ1-2; D is uncertain. The CDR3 is 13 amino acids. V lost 1 base and J lost 6, with 9 bases in between. From germline, CDR1 is LNHNV and CDR2 YYDKDF (reference sequence). CDR3 sequence (DNA): TGTGCCACCAGCAGAGTGGCTTTAGATGGCTACACCTTC. It encodes CATSRVALDGYTF.

The CDR3 loop reads CASRAGTDEKLFF. CDR3 DNA sequence: TGTGCCAGCCGAGCCGGGACGGATGAAAAACTGTTTTTT. V and J are TRBV28 and TRBJ1-4, with D maybe TRBD1 (5 bases). The CDR3 runs 13 residues. Per the germline V gene, CDR1 is MDHEN and CDR2 is SYDVKM. V lost 8 bases and J lost 6, with 13 bases in between.

This chain connects TRBV7-9 to TRBJ1-2; D remains unclear. The V gene lost 5 bases and the J gene lost 2 bases, with 12 bases spanning the gap. Germline values: CDR1 SEHNR, CDR2 FQNEAQ (reference sequence). This CDR3 has 14 amino acids. The chain's CDR3 is CASSPGQRNYGYTF. In DNA, the CDR3 is TGTGCCAGCAGCCCCGGGCAGCGCAACTATGGCTACACCTTC.

The rearrangement links TRBV20-1 to TRBJ1-4, with a tentative D call TRBD1 (5 bases). Germline CDR1 reads DFQATT; CDR2 reads SNEGSKA (reference sequence). The CDR3 totals 14 residues. Trimming took 3 bases from V and 4 from J, leaving 12 bases between them. CDR3 coding DNA: TGCAGTGCTAGCCCCAGGGCGGGTAATGAAAAACTGTTTTTT. This encodes CSASPRAGNEKLFF.

The chain's CDR3 is CASSQGTGALYNTEAFF. The CDR3 DNA reads TGCGCCAGCAGCCAAGGGACAGGCGCCTTATACAACACTGAAGCTTTCTTT. The V gene is TRBV4-1, the J gene TRBJ1-1, with 7 positions matching TRBD1. The CDR3 contains 17 residues. Trimming cost V 1 base and J 2 bases; bases outside gene matches: 10. The V gene's germline CDR1 is MGHRA and CDR2 YSYEKL.

This clonotype is a singleton in its sample. The V call is TRBV20-1, the J call TRBJ2-7; TRBD2 agrees at 9 bases. Germline CDR1 and CDR2: DFQATT and SNEGSKA (reference sequence). The V and J ends lost 0 bases and 5 bases, in that order; junction bases with no gene match: 5. This CDR3 region has 14 residues. This chain's CDR3 is CSARDSSGGNEQYF. CDR3 sequence (DNA): TGCAGTGCTAGAGATTCGAGCGGGGGGAACGAGCAGTACTTC.

The rearrangement uses TRBV12-5 and TRBJ1-4; D might be TRBD1 (6 bases). The CDR3 contains 17 residues. With 5 bases removed from V and 6 bases from J, the gap between germline ends came to 22 bases. Looked up from germline, CDR1 is LGHNT and CDR2 is FRNRAP. The chain's CDR3 is CASGARVYGGGDEKLFF. CDR3 sequence (DNA): TGTGCTAGTGGTGCCCGAGTCTACGGAGGGGGAGATGAAAAACTGTTTTTT. The variable domain in full, with the rest retrieved from reference TRBV12-5 and TRBJ1-4, is DARVTQTPRHKVTEMGQEVTMRCQPILGHNTVFWYRQTMMQGLELLAYFRNRAPLDDSGMPKDRFSAEMPDATLATLKIQPSEPRDSAVYFCASGARVYGGGDEKLFFGSGTQLSVL.

The gene calls are TRBV7-2 and TRBJ2-1; 8 bases agree with TRBD1. CDR1 SGHTA and CDR2 FQGNSA come from the germline V gene. This CDR3 region has 15 residues. The V gene end was trimmed by 5 bases and the J gene end by 4 bases; junction bases not matched to a gene: 7. The CDR3: CASSPGQGVYNEQFF. The CDR3 nucleotides read TGTGCCAGCAGCCCAGGACAGGGAGTTTACAATGAGCAGTTCTTC. The entire variable domain, with the rest obtained from reference TRBV7-2 and TRBJ2-1, is as follows: GAGVSQSPSNKVTEKGKDVELRCDPISGHTALYWYRQSLGQGLEFLIYFQGNSAPDKSGLPSDRFSAERTGGSVSTLTIQRTQQEDSAVYLCASSPGQGVYNEQFFGPGTRLTVL.

This clonotype was counted a single time. The CDR3 region is CAWSGTGGGGELFF. The CDR3 DNA reads TGTGCCTGGAGCGGCACAGGGGGCGGCGGGGAGCTGTTTTTT. The rearrangement links TRBV30 to TRBJ2-2, with 9 bases matching TRBD1. Germline CDR1 reads GTSNPN; CDR2 reads SVGIG (reference sequence). The CDR3 loop spans 14 amino acids. Unmatched junction bases numbered 6, after V lost 3 bases and J lost 7 bases.

The rearrangement joins TRBV25-1 to TRBJ2-6; D remains ambiguous. Germline CDR1 is MGHDK and CDR2 is SYGVNS. This CDR3 is built from 18 residues. The ends were cut back, 6 bases at V and 0 bases at J, with 18 bases in the middle. Here the CDR3 reads CASSNNPRQNSGANVLTF. The CDR3 DNA is TGTGCCAGCAGCAATAACCCGCGGCAAAACTCTGGGGCCAACGTCCTGACTTTC.

The gene calls are TRBV7-9 and TRBJ1-5; 9 bases agree with TRBD1. The germline V gene has CDR1 SEHNR and CDR2 FQNEAQ (reference sequence). V shed 5 bases, J shed 5 bases, and the junction held 4 bases outside the gene matches. The CDR3 covers 14 residues. CDR3 protein: CASSVQGADQPQHF. CDR3 nucleotide sequence: TGTGCCAGCAGCGTACAGGGGGCGGATCAGCCCCAGCATTTT.